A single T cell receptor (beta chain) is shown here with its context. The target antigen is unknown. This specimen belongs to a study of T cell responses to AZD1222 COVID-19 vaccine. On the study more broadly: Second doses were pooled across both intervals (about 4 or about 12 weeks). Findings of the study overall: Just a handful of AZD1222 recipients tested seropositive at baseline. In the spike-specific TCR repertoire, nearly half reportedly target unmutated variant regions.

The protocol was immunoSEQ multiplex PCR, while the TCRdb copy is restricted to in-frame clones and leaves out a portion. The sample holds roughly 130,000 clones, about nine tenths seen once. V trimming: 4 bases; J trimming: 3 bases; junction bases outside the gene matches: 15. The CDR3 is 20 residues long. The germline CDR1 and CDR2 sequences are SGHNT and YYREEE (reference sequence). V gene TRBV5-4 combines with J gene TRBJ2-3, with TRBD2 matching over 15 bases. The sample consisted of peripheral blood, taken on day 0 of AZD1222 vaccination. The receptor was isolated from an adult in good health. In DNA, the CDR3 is TGTGCCAGCAGCGACCGACGGACTAGCGGGGGGGCCGGGATGACAGATACGCAGTATTTT. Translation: CASSDRRTSGGAGMTDTQYF. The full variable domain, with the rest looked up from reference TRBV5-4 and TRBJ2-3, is ETGVTQSPTHLIKTRGQQVTLRCSSQSGHNTVSWYQQALGQGPQFIFQYYREEENGRGNFPPRFSGLQFPNYSSELNVNALELDDSALYLCASSDRRTSGGAGMTDTQYFGPGTRLTVL.